This T cell receptor beta chain was found in a study of cytomegalovirus exposure and HLA in healthy donors. Turning to the study itself: It was reported in a later analysis that the same platform had been used for the 120 validation repertoires as for the 666 first-cohort repertoires.

The data were produced by immunoSEQ multiplex PCR, yet TCRdb's version contains in-frame clones alone and is incomplete. The sample shows some 130,000 clones, about 80% of them seen only once. Germline V CDR1 and CDR2: KGHSH, LQKENI. The ends lost 5 bases at V and 5 bases at J; junction bases unmatched: 5. This CDR3 spans 14 amino acids. The rearrangement uses TRBV18 and TRBJ1-5; 8 bases match TRBD1. The sample comprised PBMCs. The sequence came from a man aged 25 to 40 in good health and CMV-seropositive. The CDR3 protein is CASSTGGSYQPQHF. As DNA, the CDR3 is TGTGCCAGCTCAACAGGGGGGAGCTATCAGCCCCAGCATTTT.